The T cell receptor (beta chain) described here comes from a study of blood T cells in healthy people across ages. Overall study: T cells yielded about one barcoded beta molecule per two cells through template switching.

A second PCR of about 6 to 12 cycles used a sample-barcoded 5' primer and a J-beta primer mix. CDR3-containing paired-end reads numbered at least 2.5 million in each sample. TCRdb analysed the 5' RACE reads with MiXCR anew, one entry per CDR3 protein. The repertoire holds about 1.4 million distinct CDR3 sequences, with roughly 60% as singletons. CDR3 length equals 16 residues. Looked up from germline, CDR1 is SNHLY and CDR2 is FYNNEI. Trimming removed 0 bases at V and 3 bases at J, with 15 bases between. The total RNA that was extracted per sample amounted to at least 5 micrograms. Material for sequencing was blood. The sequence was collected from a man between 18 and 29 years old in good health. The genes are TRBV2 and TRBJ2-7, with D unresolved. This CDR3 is CASSEAWSPSLYEQYF. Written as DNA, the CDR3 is TGTGCCAGCAGTGAAGCGTGGTCTCCCTCGCTCTACGAGCAGTACTTC.